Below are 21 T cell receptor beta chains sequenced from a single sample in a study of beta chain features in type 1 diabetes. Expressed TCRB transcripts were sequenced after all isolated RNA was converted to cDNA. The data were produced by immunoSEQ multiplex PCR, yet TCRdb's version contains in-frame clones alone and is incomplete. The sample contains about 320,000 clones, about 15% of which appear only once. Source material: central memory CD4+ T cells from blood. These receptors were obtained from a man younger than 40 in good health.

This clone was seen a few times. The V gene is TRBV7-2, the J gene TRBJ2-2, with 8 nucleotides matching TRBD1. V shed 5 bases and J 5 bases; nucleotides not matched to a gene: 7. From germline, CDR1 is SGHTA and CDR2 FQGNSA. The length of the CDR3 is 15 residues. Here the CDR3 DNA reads TGTGCCAGCAGCCTTGGACAGGGAGGTACCGGGGAGCTGTTTTTT. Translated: CASSLGQGGTGELFF.

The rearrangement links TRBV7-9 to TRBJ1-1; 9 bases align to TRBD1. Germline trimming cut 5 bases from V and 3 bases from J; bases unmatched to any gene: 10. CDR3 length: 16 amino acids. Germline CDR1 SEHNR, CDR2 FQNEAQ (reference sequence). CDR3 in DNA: TGTGCCAGCAGCCTACAGGGGGCTTCTGGGGACACTGAAGCTTTCTTT. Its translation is CASSLQGASGDTEAFF.

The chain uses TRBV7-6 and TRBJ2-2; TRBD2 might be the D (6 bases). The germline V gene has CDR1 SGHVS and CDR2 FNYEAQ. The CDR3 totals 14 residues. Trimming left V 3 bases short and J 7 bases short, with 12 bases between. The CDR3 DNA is TGTGCCAGCAGCTTGGAGGGCTTTATCGGGGAGCTGTTTTTT. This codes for CASSLEGFIGELFF.

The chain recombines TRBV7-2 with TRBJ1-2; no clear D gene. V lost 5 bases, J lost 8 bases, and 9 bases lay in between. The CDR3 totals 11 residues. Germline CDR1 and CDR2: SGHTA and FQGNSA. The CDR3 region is CASSIRQGYTF. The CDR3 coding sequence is TGTGCCAGCAGCATACGCCAAGGCTACACCTTC.

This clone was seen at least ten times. In DNA, the CDR3 is TGCGCCAGCAGCCAACGGGCCGACACAGATACGCAGTATTTT. Translating gives CASSQRADTDTQYF. V is TRBV4-1 and J is TRBJ2-3; no definite D call. This CDR3 comprises 14 residues. Germline values: CDR1 MGHRA, CDR2 YSYEKL. V was clipped by 2 bases and J by 2 bases, with 8 bases between them.

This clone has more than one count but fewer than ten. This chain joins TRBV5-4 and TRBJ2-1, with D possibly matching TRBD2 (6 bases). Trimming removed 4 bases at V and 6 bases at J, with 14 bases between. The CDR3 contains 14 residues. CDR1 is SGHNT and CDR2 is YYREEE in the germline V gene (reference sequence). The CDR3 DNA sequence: TGTGCCAGCAGCCAAGGAGGGCCGGTCAATGAGCAGTTCTTC. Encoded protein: CASSQGGPVNEQFF. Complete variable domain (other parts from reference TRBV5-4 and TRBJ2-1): ETGVTQSPTHLIKTRGQQVTLRCSSQSGHNTVSWYQQALGQGPQFIFQYYREEENGRGNFPPRFSGLQFPNYSSELNVNALELDDSALYLCASSQGGPVNEQFFGPGTRLTVL.

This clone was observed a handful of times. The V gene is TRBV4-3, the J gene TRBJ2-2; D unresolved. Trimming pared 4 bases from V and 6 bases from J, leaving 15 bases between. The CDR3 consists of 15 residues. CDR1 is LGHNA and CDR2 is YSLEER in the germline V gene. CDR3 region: CASSRAGVNPGELFF. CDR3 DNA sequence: TGCGCCAGCAGCCGCGCAGGTGTAAACCCCGGGGAGCTGTTTTTT.

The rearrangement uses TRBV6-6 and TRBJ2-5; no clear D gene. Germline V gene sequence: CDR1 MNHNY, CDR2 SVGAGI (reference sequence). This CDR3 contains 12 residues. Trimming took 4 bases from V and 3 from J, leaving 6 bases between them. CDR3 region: CASSSSEETQYF. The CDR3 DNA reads TGTGCCAGCAGTTCGAGTGAAGAGACCCAGTACTTC.

The CDR3 is CASSPHSGVYGYTF. The DNA for the CDR3 is TGTGCCAGCAGCCCTCATTCAGGGGTCTATGGCTACACCTTC. This chain joins TRBV16 and TRBJ1-2, with D perhaps matching TRBD1 (6 bases). CDR3 length: 14 residues. The germline CDR1 and CDR2 sequences are KGHSY and FQNENV. V lost 4 bases to trimming and J lost 4 bases, with 13 bases between them.

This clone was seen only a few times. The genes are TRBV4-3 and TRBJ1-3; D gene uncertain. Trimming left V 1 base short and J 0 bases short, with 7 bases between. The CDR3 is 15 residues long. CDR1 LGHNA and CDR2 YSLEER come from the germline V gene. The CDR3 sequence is CASSQGGGSGNTIYF. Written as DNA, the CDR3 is TGCGCCAGCAGCCAAGGGGGTGGCTCTGGAAACACCATATATTTT.

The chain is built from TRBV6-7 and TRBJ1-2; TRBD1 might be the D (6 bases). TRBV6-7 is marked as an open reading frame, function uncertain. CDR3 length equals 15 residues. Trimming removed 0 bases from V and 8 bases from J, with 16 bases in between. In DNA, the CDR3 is TGTGCCAGCAGTTACTCCACAGGGCCGTCAGGCGGCTACACCTTC. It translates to CASSYSTGPSGGYTF.

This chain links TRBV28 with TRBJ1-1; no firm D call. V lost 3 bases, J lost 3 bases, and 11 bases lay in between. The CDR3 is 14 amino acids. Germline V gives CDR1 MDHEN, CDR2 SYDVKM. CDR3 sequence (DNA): TGTGCCAGCAGTTTCCTAGGACGGGACACTGAAGCTTTCTTT. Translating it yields CASSFLGRDTEAFF.

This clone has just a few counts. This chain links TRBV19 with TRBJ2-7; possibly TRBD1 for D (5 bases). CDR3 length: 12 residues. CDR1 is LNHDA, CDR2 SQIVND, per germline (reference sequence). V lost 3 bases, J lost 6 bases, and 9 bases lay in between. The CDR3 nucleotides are TGTGCCAGTAGTATTAGGGGCATCGAGCAGTACTTC. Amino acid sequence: CASSIRGIEQYF.

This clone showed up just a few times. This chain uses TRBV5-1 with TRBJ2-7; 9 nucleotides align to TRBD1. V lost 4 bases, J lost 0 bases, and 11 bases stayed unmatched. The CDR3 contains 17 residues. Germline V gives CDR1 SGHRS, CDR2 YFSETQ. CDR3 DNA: TGCGCCAGCAGCCGAGATCCCGGGACAGGGCACTCCTACGAGCAGTACTTC. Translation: CASSRDPGTGHSYEQYF.

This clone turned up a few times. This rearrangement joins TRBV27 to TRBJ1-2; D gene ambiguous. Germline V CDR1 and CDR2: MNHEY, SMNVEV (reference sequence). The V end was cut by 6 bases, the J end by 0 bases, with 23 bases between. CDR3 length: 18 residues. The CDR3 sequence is CASRTRRPKPLANYGYTF. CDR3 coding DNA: TGTGCCAGCAGGACGAGACGACCGAAGCCCCTCGCTAACTATGGCTACACCTTC.

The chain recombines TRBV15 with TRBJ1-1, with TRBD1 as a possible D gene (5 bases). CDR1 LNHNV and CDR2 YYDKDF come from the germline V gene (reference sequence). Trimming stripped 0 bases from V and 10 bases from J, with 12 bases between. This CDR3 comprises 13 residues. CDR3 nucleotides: TGTGCCACCAGCAGAGATCAGGGTTTTGGAGCTTTCTTT. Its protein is CATSRDQGFGAFF.

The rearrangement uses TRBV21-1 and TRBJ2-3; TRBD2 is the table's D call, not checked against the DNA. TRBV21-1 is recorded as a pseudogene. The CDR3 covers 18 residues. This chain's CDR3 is CASSTPGLAGGTPDTQYF. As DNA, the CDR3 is TGTGCCAGCAGCACTCCGGGACTAGCGGGAGGGACCCCAGATACGCAGTATTTT.

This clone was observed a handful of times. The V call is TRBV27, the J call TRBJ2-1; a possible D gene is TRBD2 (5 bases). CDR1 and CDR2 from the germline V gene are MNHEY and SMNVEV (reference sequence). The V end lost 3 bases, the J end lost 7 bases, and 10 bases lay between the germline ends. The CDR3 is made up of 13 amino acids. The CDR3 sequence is CASSFLALNEQFF. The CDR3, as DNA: TGTGCCAGCAGTTTTCTAGCATTAAATGAGCAGTTCTTC.

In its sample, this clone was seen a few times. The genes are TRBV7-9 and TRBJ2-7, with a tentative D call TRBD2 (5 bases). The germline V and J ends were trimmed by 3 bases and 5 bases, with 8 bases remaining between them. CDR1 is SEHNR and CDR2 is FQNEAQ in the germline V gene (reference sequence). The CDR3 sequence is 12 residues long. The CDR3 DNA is TGTGCCAGCAGCTTGTACGGGGACGAGCAGTACGTC. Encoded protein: CASSLYGDEQYV.

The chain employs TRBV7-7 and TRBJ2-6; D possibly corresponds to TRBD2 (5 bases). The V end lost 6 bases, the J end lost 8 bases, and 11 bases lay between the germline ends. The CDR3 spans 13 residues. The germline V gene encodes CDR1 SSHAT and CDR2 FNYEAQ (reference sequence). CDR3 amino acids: CASSDYVSNVLTF. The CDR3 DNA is TGTGCCAGCAGTGACTATGTTTCCAACGTCCTGACTTTC.

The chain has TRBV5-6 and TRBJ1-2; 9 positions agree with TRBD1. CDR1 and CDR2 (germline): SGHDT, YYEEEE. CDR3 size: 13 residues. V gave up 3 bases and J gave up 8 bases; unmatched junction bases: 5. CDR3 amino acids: CASSWGTGNGYTF. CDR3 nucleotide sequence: TGTGCCAGCAGCTGGGGGACAGGGAACGGCTACACCTTC.